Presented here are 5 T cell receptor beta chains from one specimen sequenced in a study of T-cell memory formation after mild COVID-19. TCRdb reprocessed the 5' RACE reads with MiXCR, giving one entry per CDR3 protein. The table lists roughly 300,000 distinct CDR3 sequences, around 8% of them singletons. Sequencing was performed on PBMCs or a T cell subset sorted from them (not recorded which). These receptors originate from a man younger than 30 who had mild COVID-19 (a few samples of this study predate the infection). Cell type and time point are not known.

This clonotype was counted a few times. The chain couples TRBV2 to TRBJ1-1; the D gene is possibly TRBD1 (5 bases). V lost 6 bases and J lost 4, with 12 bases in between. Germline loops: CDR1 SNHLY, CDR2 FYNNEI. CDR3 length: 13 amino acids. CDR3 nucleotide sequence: TGTGCCAGCAGAGCCGTGGGGGGCACTGAAGCTTTCTTT. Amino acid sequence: CASRAVGGTEAFF.

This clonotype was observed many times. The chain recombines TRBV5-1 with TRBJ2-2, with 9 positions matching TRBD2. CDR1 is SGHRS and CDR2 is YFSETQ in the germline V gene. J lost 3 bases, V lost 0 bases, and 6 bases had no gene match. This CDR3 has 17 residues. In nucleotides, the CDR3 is TGCGCCAGCAGCTTGGGCCCGCGGGGGGGCGACACCGGGGAGCTGTTTTTT. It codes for CASSLGPRGGDTGELFF.

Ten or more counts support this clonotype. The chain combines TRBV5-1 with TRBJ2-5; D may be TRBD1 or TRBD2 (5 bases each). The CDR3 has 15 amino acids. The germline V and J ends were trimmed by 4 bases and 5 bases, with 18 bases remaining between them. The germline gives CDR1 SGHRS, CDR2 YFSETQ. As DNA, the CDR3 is TGCGCCAGCAGCCCCGGGACGCCGAATGAGGAGACCCAGTACTTC. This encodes CASSPGTPNEETQYF.

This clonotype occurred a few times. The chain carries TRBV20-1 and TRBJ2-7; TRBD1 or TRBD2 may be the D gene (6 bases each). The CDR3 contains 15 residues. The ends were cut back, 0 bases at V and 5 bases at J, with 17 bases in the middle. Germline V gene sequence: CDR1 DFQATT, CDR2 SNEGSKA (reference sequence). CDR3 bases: TGCAGTGCTAGAGATATTTTGGGGGGCTTGAACGAGCAGTACTTC. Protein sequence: CSARDILGGLNEQYF.

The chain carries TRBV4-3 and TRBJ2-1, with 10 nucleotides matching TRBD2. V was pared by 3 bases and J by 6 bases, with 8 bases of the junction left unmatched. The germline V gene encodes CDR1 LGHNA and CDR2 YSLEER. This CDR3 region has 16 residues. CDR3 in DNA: TGCGCCAGCAGCCACGTAACTAGCGGGGATTTCAATGAGCAGTTCTTC. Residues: CASSHVTSGDFNEQFF.